This TCR beta chain is drawn from a study of T cells in Graves' hyperthyroidism and ophthalmopathy. Researchers amplified the TCR beta CDR3 regions from RNA transcripts. Carried out on the TCR CDR3, a first-round RT-PCR used the HTBI primer set. TCRdb re-called the multiplex PCR reads with MiXCR, one entry per CDR3 protein. Of fewer than 900,000 distinct CDR3 sequences listed, approximately 16% were seen once; the top ten hold around 8.1%. Germline assignment: CDR1 MNHEY and CDR2 SVGAGI. The V gene end was trimmed by 1 base and the J gene end by 5 bases; junction bases not matched to a gene: 10. The CDR3 is 17 amino acids.

The sequence was collected from a man younger than 35 with Graves' hyperthyroidism. The source material was blood. V and J are TRBV6-5 and TRBJ2-5; 10 bases line up with TRBD2. CDR3 nucleotide sequence: TGTGCCAGCAGTTACTATTTCCTAGCGGGAGCGAAGGAGACCCAGTACTTC. This translates into CASSYYFLAGAKETQYF.